The 22 T cell receptor beta chains below all came from one sample that was sequenced in a study of shared clonotypes between healthy human individuals (dated by TCRdb to 2020 to 2021). The library was produced with the immunoSEQ multiplex PCR assay. This is the immuneACCESS table as TCRdb keeps it, with only in-frame sequences that have V and J called. A part of the clones is gone; compared with another copy, unresolved V genes explain less than half, and the rest is unexplained. The sample includes some 980,000 clones, with approximately 80% observed a single time. The top ten hold about 1.5% of the sample. The sequenced sample was memory CD4+ T cells sorted from blood. The cell subset or site label, read with the paper, signifies: CD45RA-negative fraction. The receptors were sampled from a man between 18 and 29 years old in good health.

This clone was picked up many times. The CDR3 coding sequence is TGCGCCAGAATCCAGGGGTACAATTCAAATCAGCCCCAGCATTTT. This sequence encodes CARIQGYNSNQPQHF. The chain joins TRBV23-1 to TRBJ1-5; D is possibly TRBD1 (6 bases). TRBV23-1 is known as an ORF, though its function is uncertain. There are 15 residues in the CDR3. V was shortened by 9 bases and J by 4 bases, with 19 bases between the two germline ends.

The chain combines TRBV11-2 with TRBJ1-2; D is perhaps TRBD1 (6 bases). The CDR3 extends over 14 amino acids. Trimming shortened V by 4 bases and J by 8 bases, and 17 bases separated the two germline ends. Germline lookup yields CDR1 SGHAT and CDR2 FQNNGV. The DNA of the CDR3 is TGTGCCAGCAGCTCCCAAACAGGGTTTCTAGGCTACACCTTC. Amino acid sequence: CASSSQTGFLGYTF.

The rearrangement links TRBV9 to TRBJ2-7; D ambiguous. V lost 3 bases and J 0 bases, leaving 13 bases between the germline ends. The CDR3 consists of 15 residues. Germline V gene sequence: CDR1 SGDLS, CDR2 YYNGEE. CDR3 coding DNA: TGTGCCAGCAGCGCCGAGCCTCTGAGCTCCTACGAGCAGTACTTC. Translation gives CASSAEPLSSYEQYF.

The chain is built from TRBV7-2 and TRBJ2-1, with D hard to call. CDR3 size: 14 residues. V shed 4 bases and J shed 10 bases, with 17 bases lying between them. CDR1 and CDR2 (germline): SGHTA, FQGNSA. Here the CDR3 DNA reads TGTGCCAGCAGCTCTGGGGAATGGGTAGGAGAGCAGTTCTTC. Translating gives CASSSGEWVGEQFF.

This clone was counted a single time. This chain connects TRBV5-1 to TRBJ1-1; 7 nucleotides line up with TRBD1. V trimming: 5 bases; J trimming: 0 bases; junction bases outside the gene matches: 4. Germline V lookup: CDR1 SGHRS, CDR2 YFSETQ. The CDR3 extends over 14 amino acids. The CDR3 reads CASRLTGMNTEAFF. CDR3 nucleotide sequence: TGCGCCAGCAGATTGACAGGGATGAACACTGAAGCTTTCTTT. Full variable domain (missing parts from reference TRBV5-1 and TRBJ1-1): KAGVTQTPRYLIKTRGQQVTLSCSPISGHRSVSWYQQTPGQGLQFLFEYFSETQRNKGNFPGRFSGRQFSNSRSEMNVSTLELGDSALYLCASRLTGMNTEAFFGQGTRLTVV.

The rearrangement joins TRBV6-1 to TRBJ1-5, with unresolved D. Germline V lookup: CDR1 MNHNS, CDR2 SASEGT. Trimming took 7 bases from V and 5 from J, leaving 12 bases between them. The CDR3 runs 13 residues. The CDR3 reads CASTILLDQPQHF. CDR3 DNA: TGTGCCAGCACCATCTTATTGGATCAGCCCCAGCATTTT.

The rearrangement joins TRBV7-9 to TRBJ1-2; 9 bases match TRBD1. V shed 3 bases and J 8 bases; nucleotides not matched to a gene: 7. The CDR3 totals 14 residues. Germline V gene sequence: CDR1 SEHNR, CDR2 FQNEAQ (reference sequence). In DNA form, the CDR3 reads TGTGCCAGCAGCTTTGATGGGACAGGGAAAGGCTACACCTTC. Protein sequence: CASSFDGTGKGYTF.

To note about this clone: Different DNA sequences within this sample yield the same CDR3. V usage is TRBV5-4 and J usage is TRBJ2-7; 7 bases are shared with TRBD2. V dropped 0 bases and J dropped 3; count of bases not matched to a gene: 6. This CDR3 has 15 residues. The germline CDR1 and CDR2 sequences are SGHNT and YYREEE (reference sequence). CDR3 amino acids: CASSLDGGGNYEQYF. CDR3 bases: TGTGCCAGCAGCTTGGATGGCGGGGGTAACTACGAGCAGTACTTC.

The V and J genes are TRBV9 and TRBJ2-4; 9 bases align to TRBD1. This CDR3 is built from 15 residues. V shed 3 bases, J shed 6 bases, and the junction held 7 bases outside the gene matches. Germline CDR1 SGDLS, CDR2 YYNGEE. The CDR3 nucleotides read TGTGCCAGCAGCGCCTCGGGACAGGGAGGAAACATTCAGTACTTC. This codes for CASSASGQGGNIQYF.

Concerning this clone itself: Additional DNA sequences in this sample encode the identical CDR3. CDR3 in DNA: TGTGCCAGCAGTTTGGGAGGGAACACTGAAGCTTTCTTT. Translating it yields CASSLGGNTEAFF. J is TRBJ1-1 and V is TRBV27; D is ambiguous. Per germline, CDR1 MNHEY and CDR2 SMNVEV (reference sequence). The CDR3 runs 13 residues. The V and J ends lost 3 bases and 1 base respectively, with 6 bases between them.

The V and J genes are TRBV2 and TRBJ1-2; D unresolved. Trimming shortened V by 8 bases and J by 0 bases, and 16 bases separated the two germline ends. The CDR3 consists of 15 residues. Germline-derived CDR1 and CDR2 are SNHLY and FYNNEI. CDR3 amino acids: CASARSGAPNYGYTF. Here the CDR3 DNA reads TGTGCCAGCGCACGTAGCGGAGCCCCTAACTATGGCTACACCTTC.

The chain links TRBV30 to TRBJ1-1; no clear D gene. This CDR3 spans 13 amino acids. The germline V and J ends were trimmed by 4 bases and 3 bases, with 12 bases remaining between them. Germline V gene sequence: CDR1 GTSNPN, CDR2 SVGIG (reference sequence). CDR3 amino acids: CAWTPDGDTEAFF. CDR3 DNA sequence: TGTGCCTGGACCCCGGACGGGGACACTGAAGCTTTCTTT.

The CDR3 DNA reads TGTGCCAGCAGCTTGGGAGGACGGAGCGGGGAGACCCAGTACTTC. Translation: CASSLGGRSGETQYF. The J gene is TRBJ2-5, the V gene TRBV5-5, with D perhaps TRBD2 (6 bases). V lost 0 bases, J lost 5 bases, and 14 bases lay in between. CDR3 length: 15 residues. Germline CDR1 is SGHKS and CDR2 is YYEKEE (reference sequence). The variable domain in full, completed from reference TRBV5-5 and TRBJ2-5, reads DAGVTQSPTHLIKTRGQQVTLRCSPISGHKSVSWYQQVLGQGPQFIFQYYEKEERGRGNFPDRFSARQFPNYSSELNVNALLLGDSALYLCASSLGGRSGETQYFGPGTRLLVL.

The V and J genes are TRBV6-5 and TRBJ2-7, with TRBD1 as a possible D gene (6 bases). Germline assignment: CDR1 MNHEY and CDR2 SVGAGI. Trimming took off 10 bases at V and 7 bases at J, with 26 bases between the two ends. This CDR3 has 15 residues. The CDR3 nucleotides read TGTGCCACCCCCCAGAACAGGGAGCCCGGGTTAGAGCAGTACTTC. It codes for CATPQNREPGLEQYF.

The chain couples TRBV5-1 to TRBJ2-7; no definite D call. CDR1 SGHRS and CDR2 YFSETQ come from the germline V gene. The V end lost 1 base, the J end lost 2 bases, and 13 bases lay between the germline ends. This CDR3 region has 15 residues. DNA for the CDR3: TGCGCCAGCAGCTTGTCCCCGAGACCTACCTACGAGCAGTACTTC. Its protein is CASSLSPRPTYEQYF.

The rearrangement joins TRBV4-1 to TRBJ1-2; D unclear. V shed 0 bases and J shed 2 bases, with 10 bases lying between them. Germline CDR1 reads MGHRA; CDR2 reads YSYEKL. The CDR3 is 15 residues long. For the CDR3, the DNA is TGCGCCAGCAGCCAAGAAACAGTAAGAAACTATGGCTACACCTTC. This codes for CASSQETVRNYGYTF.

This chain joins TRBV6-4 and TRBJ1-6; D gene uncertain. Germline CDR1 reads MRHNA; CDR2 reads SNTAGT. The CDR3 is 13 amino acids. The ends were cut back, 5 bases at V and 7 bases at J, with 9 bases in the middle. The CDR3 DNA is TGTGCCAGCAGTCCTCAGCGCAATTCACCCCTCCACTTT. Translating it yields CASSPQRNSPLHF.

V usage is TRBV19 and J usage is TRBJ2-5; the match to TRBD2 covers 10 bases. Germline V gene lookup returns CDR1 LNHDA and CDR2 SQIVND (reference sequence). CDR3 length: 16 amino acids. After removal of 1 base from V and 5 bases from J, the junction contained 7 bases not matched to a gene. For the CDR3, the DNA is TGTGCCAGTAGTATAGCGAGCGGGGGGGCCAGGGAGACCCAGTACTTC. Its protein product is CASSIASGGARETQYF.

This clone appeared a single time. V usage is TRBV13 and J usage is TRBJ1-1; tentative D call: TRBD1 (5 bases). The CDR3 extends over 15 amino acids. CDR1 and CDR2 from the germline V gene are PRHDT and FYEKMQ (reference sequence). Deletions cut 5 bases from V and 3 bases from J, with 16 bases between. Here the CDR3 DNA reads TGTGCCAGCAGCACCAAGAAGGGGACCTACACTGAAGCTTTCTTT. Residues: CASSTKKGTYTEAFF.

CDR3 region: CASSQDQGRGNTIYF. The DNA of the CDR3 is TGCGCCAGCAGCCAAGATCAGGGCAGAGGAAACACCATATATTTT. J is TRBJ1-3 and V is TRBV4-1, with a tentative D call TRBD1 (5 bases). Germline CDR1 and CDR2: MGHRA and YSYEKL. The CDR3 length is 15 residues. V lost 0 bases to trimming and J lost 4 bases, with 10 bases between them.

V gene TRBV5-1 combines with J gene TRBJ1-1, with 8 bases matching TRBD1. Germline CDR1 reads SGHRS; CDR2 reads YFSETQ. V gave up 2 bases and J gave up 0 bases; unmatched junction bases: 3. The CDR3 contains 15 residues. CDR3 residues: CASSLSGGVNTEAFF. The CDR3 coding sequence is TGCGCCAGCAGCTTATCAGGGGGCGTGAACACTGAAGCTTTCTTT.

The rearrangement uses TRBV5-6 and TRBJ1-5, with TRBD1 identical over 9 bases. Per the germline V gene, CDR1 is SGHDT and CDR2 is YYEEEE. This CDR3 has 16 residues. J was trimmed by 4 bases and V by 0 bases; bases with no gene match: 5. This chain's CDR3 is CASSLGTGEGNQPQHF. The CDR3 DNA reads as TGTGCCAGCAGCTTGGGGACAGGGGAGGGTAATCAGCCCCAGCATTTT.